These 14 T cell receptor beta chains were sequenced from one sample in a study of T cells after yellow fever vaccination. TCRdb analysed the 5' RACE reads with MiXCR anew, one entry per CDR3 protein. The top ten hold about 17% of the sample, which has roughly 520,000 distinct CDR3 sequences, just over 20% seen once. This material consisted of PBMCs, taken roughly 23 days after the first yellow fever vaccination. Every receptor here comes from a man aged 18 to 30 who received the YFV17D yellow fever vaccine.

This clonotype was detected a few times. The chain is built from TRBV12-3 or TRBV12-4 and TRBJ1-5; a weak D match, TRBD1 (5 bases). This CDR3 has 14 residues. V shed 7 bases and J shed 1 base, with 11 bases lying between them. The CDR3 DNA follows: TGTGCCAGCAACTTACGGGGGAGCAATCAGCCCCAGCATTTT. It specifies CASNLRGSNQPQHF.

The rearrangement joins TRBV7-6 to TRBJ2-3; maybe TRBD1 (5 bases). The CDR3 length is 15 residues. V shed 3 bases and J shed 2 bases, with 12 bases lying between them. CDR1 and CDR2 from the germline V gene are SGHVS and FNYEAQ. The CDR3 DNA sequence: TGTGCCAGCAGCTTTGCAGGGCCTACCACAGATACGCAGTATTTT. Amino acid sequence: CASSFAGPTTDTQYF.

The chain combines TRBV20-1 with TRBJ1-2, with D hard to call. Germline V gene sequence: CDR1 DFQATT, CDR2 SNEGSKA (reference sequence). Trimming took 1 base from V and 4 from J, leaving 7 bases between them. This CDR3 has 12 residues. The CDR3 sequence: CSARVALYGYTF. DNA of the CDR3: TGCAGTGCTAGAGTTGCACTCTATGGCTACACCTTC.

This chain joins TRBV12-3 or TRBV12-4 and TRBJ2-6, with D perhaps matching TRBD1 (6 bases). Trimming cost V 5 bases and J 0 bases, with 8 bases left between them. CDR3 length: 15 residues. The CDR3 DNA follows: TGTGCCAGCAGTACAGGGATCTCTGGGGCCAACGTCCTGACTTTC. Translation gives CASSTGISGANVLTF.

In its sample, this clonotype was seen a few times. The rearrangement links TRBV19 to TRBJ2-3; tentative D call: TRBD1 (6 bases). The CDR3 runs to 14 residues. Deletions cut 8 bases from V and 1 base from J, with 13 bases between. Germline V gene sequence: CDR1 LNHDA, CDR2 SQIVND (reference sequence). The CDR3 sequence: CASATGLGTDTQYF. In nucleotides, the CDR3 is TGTGCCAGTGCCACAGGGCTGGGCACAGATACGCAGTATTTT. Based on the CDR3 plus reference TRBV19 and TRBJ2-3, the full variable domain is DGGITQSPKYLFRKEGQNVTLSCEQNLNHDAMYWYRQDPGQGLRLIYYSQIVNDFQKGDIAEGYSVSREKKESFPLTVTSAQKNPTAFYLCASATGLGTDTQYFGPGTRLTVL.

A few counts support this clonotype. The rearrangement joins TRBV14 to TRBJ2-3; 11 bases are a match to TRBD2. CDR1 is SGHDN and CDR2 is FVKESK in the germline V gene. V lost 3 bases to trimming and J lost 3 bases; unmatched junction nucleotides: 8. CDR3 length: 17 residues. In DNA, the CDR3 is TGTGCCAGCAGCCAGACTAGCGGGATGGTTATTACAGATACGCAGTATTTT. Translation: CASSQTSGMVITDTQYF.

In this sample, this clonotype turned up many times. The chain has TRBV4-3 and TRBJ2-5, with D tentatively TRBD1 or TRBD2 (5 bases each). V was trimmed by 0 bases and J by 3 bases, leaving 14 bases between them. CDR1 and CDR2 from the germline V gene are LGHNA and YSLEER. The CDR3 sequence is 16 residues long. The CDR3 sequence: CASSQEARVREETQYF. Written as DNA, the CDR3 is TGCGCCAGCAGCCAAGAAGCGAGGGTCAGGGAAGAGACCCAGTACTTC.

V is TRBV12-3 or TRBV12-4 and J is TRBJ2-1, with TRBD2 identical over 7 bases. J was trimmed by 5 bases and V by 7 bases; bases with no gene match: 14. CDR3 size: 16 residues. The CDR3 DNA follows: TGTGCCAGCACGCCTCTTTGGCCCCGGGGGGACAATGAGCAGTTCTTC. It encodes CASTPLWPRGDNEQFF.

The chain couples TRBV5-4 to TRBJ2-3, with a tentative D call TRBD1 (6 bases). Trimming took off 4 bases at V and 0 bases at J, with 9 bases between the two ends. The CDR3 loop spans 14 amino acids. Germline CDR1 and CDR2: SGHNT and YYREEE (reference sequence). The CDR3 here is CASSGGSSTDTQYF. CDR3 DNA sequence: TGTGCCAGCAGCGGGGGCAGTAGCACAGATACGCAGTATTTT. Using reference TRBV5-4 and TRBJ2-3 for the parts outside the CDR3, the full variable domain is ETGVTQSPTHLIKTRGQQVTLRCSSQSGHNTVSWYQQALGQGPQFIFQYYREEENGRGNFPPRFSGLQFPNYSSELNVNALELDDSALYLCASSGGSSTDTQYFGPGTRLTVL.

This chain uses TRBV5-1 with TRBJ2-5; D is undetermined. Trimming took off 0 bases at V and 2 bases at J, with 8 bases between the two ends. This CDR3 has 14 amino acids. Germline values: CDR1 SGHRS, CDR2 YFSETQ. CDR3 nucleotide sequence: TGCGCCAGCAGCTTGGATCCAGTACAAGAGACCCAGTACTTC. This sequence encodes CASSLDPVQETQYF.

This clonotype was found a few times. V usage is TRBV15 and J usage is TRBJ2-1, with a weak D call TRBD2 (5 bases). This CDR3 has 15 residues. Germline loops: CDR1 LNHNV, CDR2 YYDKDF (reference sequence). Deletions cut 0 bases from V and 7 bases from J, with 13 bases between. The CDR3 sequence: CATSRDLSSGNEQFF. CDR3 nucleotide sequence: TGTGCCACCAGCAGAGATCTGTCCTCGGGGAATGAGCAGTTCTTC.

This chain links TRBV20-1 with TRBJ2-3; possible D gene TRBD2, 5 bases. Germline CDR1 and CDR2: DFQATT and SNEGSKA (reference sequence). Trimming removed 2 bases from V and 0 bases from J, with 12 bases in between. This CDR3 region has 15 residues. The CDR3 spells CSARSPGKSTDTQYF. The CDR3, as DNA: TGCAGTGCTAGATCCCCCGGGAAGAGCACAGATACGCAGTATTTT.

This clonotype was seen more than once but under ten times. The rearrangement joins TRBV20-1 to TRBJ2-5; 8 bases are a match to TRBD2. CDR1 is DFQATT and CDR2 is SNEGSKA in the germline V gene (reference sequence). CDR3 length: 13 amino acids. Unmatched junction bases numbered 7, after V lost 6 bases and J lost 4 bases. CDR3 in amino acids: CSATGGAPETQYF. CDR3 nucleotide sequence: TGCAGTGCAACCGGGGGGGCCCCAGAGACCCAGTACTTC.

This rearrangement joins TRBV4-2 to TRBJ2-5; the D gene could be TRBD1 or TRBD2 (5 bases each). This CDR3 comprises 14 residues. The germline V gene has CDR1 LGHNA and CDR2 YNFKEQ. V lost 5 bases and J 4 bases, leaving 14 bases between the germline ends. For the CDR3, the DNA is TGTGCCAGCAGCGAACAGGAGCGGCGAGAGACCCAGTACTTC. This encodes CASSEQERRETQYF.